This is a list of T cell receptor beta chains from one sample in a study of cytomegalovirus exposure and HLA in healthy donors. Data came from immunoSEQ multiplex PCR; TCRdb stores just in-frame clones and leaves some out. The sample has about 130,000 clones; about 74% are singletons. Sequenced material: PBMCs. The receptors originated from a man in his forties in good health and CMV-seronegative. Each CDR3 is given with its conserved first and last residue. The D gene is left open where the match is weak. Clone size is given for some rows only: seen once, a few or many times, or a class if the clone is expanded.

v_call	j_call	d_call	clone_size	cdr3_aa	cdr3_nt
TRBV6-5	TRBJ1-6	.	.	CASKPRVSYNSPLHF	TGTGCCAGCAAGCCCCGGGTCTCCTATAATTCACCCCTCCACTTT
TRBV7-6	TRBJ1-5	.	.	CASSPDSSGQPQHF	TGTGCCAGCAGCCCGGACAGTTCGGGACAGCCCCAGCATTTT
TRBV29-1	TRBJ2-5	TRBD2	.	CSVETSGQETQYF	TGCAGCGTGGAGACTAGCGGTCAAGAGACCCAGTACTTC
TRBV5-1	TRBJ1-1	.	.	CASSLTATRGTEAFF	TGCGCCAGCAGCCTGACAGCTACTCGAGGCACTGAAGCTTTCTTT
TRBV11-3	TRBJ2-3	.	.	CASRLGWSDTQYF	TGTGCCAGCAGGCTCGGGTGGTCAGATACGCAGTATTTT
TRBV19	TRBJ1-5	.	.	CASVRGGSNQPQHF	TGTGCCAGCGTGCGGGGAGGAAGTAATCAGCCCCAGCATTTT
TRBV6-5	TRBJ1-3	.	few	CASSYRRSGNTIYF	TGTGCCAGCAGTTACCGGCGGTCTGGAAACACCATATATTTT
TRBV27	TRBJ1-1	.	.	CASSLFGGDTEAFF	TGTGCCAGCAGTTTATTTGGCGGAGACACTGAAGCTTTCTTT
TRBV2	TRBJ1-1	.	few	CASSGQGNTEAFF	TGTGCCAGCAGTGGGCAGGGGAACACTGAAGCTTTCTTT
TRBV28	TRBJ2-3	.	once	CASRGGKDPLSTDTQYF	TGTGCCAGCAGGGGAGGTAAAGACCCCCTTAGCACAGATACGCAGTATTTT
TRBV19	TRBJ2-7	.	.	CASRRSGAISSYEQYF	TGTGCCAGTAGAAGGTCAGGGGCGATTAGCTCCTACGAGCAGTACTTC
TRBV19	TRBJ2-1	TRBD1	.	CASSIGTGSNEQFF	TGTGCCAGTAGTATCGGGACAGGGAGCAATGAGCAGTTCTTC
TRBV11-1	TRBJ2-3	TRBD1	.	CASSLEGQMSTDTQYF	TGTGCCAGCAGCTTAGAGGGACAGATGAGCACAGATACGCAGTATTTT
TRBV6-5	TRBJ2-7	.	.	CASSYSGVSGEQYF	TGTGCCAGCAGTTATTCAGGGGTCTCGGGCGAGCAGTACTTC
TRBV7-8	TRBJ2-2	.	.	CASSLGSRELFF	TGTGCCAGCAGTCTGGGGAGTCGGGAGCTGTTTTTT
TRBV7-3	TRBJ1-2	.	.	CASSLRSYRANYGYTF	TGTGCCAGCAGCTTAAGGTCCTACAGGGCTAACTATGGCTACACCTTC
TRBV7-9	TRBJ2-4	.	.	CASSLALHAAPAKNIQYF	TGTGCCAGCAGCTTAGCCTTGCACGCCGCGCCCGCCAAAAACATTCAGTACTTC
TRBV5-4	TRBJ2-5	.	.	CASSLQQEETQYF	TGTGCCAGCAGCCTACAACAGGAAGAGACCCAGTACTTC
TRBV7-9	TRBJ2-1	.	.	CASSSGPNNEQFF	TGTGCCAGCAGTTCAGGGCCGAACAATGAGCAGTTCTTC
TRBV15	TRBJ1-5	TRBD1	.	CATSRVTGGNQPQHF	TGTGCCACCAGCAGGGTGACAGGGGGCAATCAGCCCCAGCATTTT
TRBV2	TRBJ2-7	.	.	CASLGQPYEQYF	TGTGCCAGCCTAGGACAGCCCTACGAGCAGTACTTC
TRBV15	TRBJ1-4	TRBD1	.	CATSQDRKNEKLFF	TGTGCCACCAGCCAGGACAGGAAGAATGAAAAACTGTTTTTT
TRBV6-1	TRBJ2-2	.	.	CASEGNSGLPGELFF	TGTGCCAGCGAAGGCAATAGCGGCTTACCCGGGGAGCTGTTTTTT
TRBV11-2	TRBJ2-1	TRBD2	.	CASSLDDVSGRAQFF	TGTGCCAGCAGCTTAGATGATGTTAGCGGGAGAGCGCAGTTCTTC
TRBV7-8	TRBJ1-2	.	few	CASSSGDYGYTF	TGTGCCAGCAGCTCAGGGGACTATGGCTACACCTTC
TRBV7-6	TRBJ2-5	TRBD1	.	CASSLRDRVGETQYF	TGTGCCAGCAGCCTCCGGGACAGGGTCGGAGAGACCCAGTACTTC
TRBV7-2	TRBJ2-7	TRBD2	.	CASSLVGNGRGYEQYF	TGTGCCAGCAGCTTAGTCGGCAACGGGAGGGGATACGAGCAGTACTTC
TRBV19	TRBJ1-1	.	once	CASSNDRSKEAFF	TGTGCCAGTAGTAACGACAGGAGTAAGGAAGCTTTCTTT
TRBV5-1	TRBJ2-1	.	.	CASTRVVAKYNEQFF	TGCGCCAGCACCCGTGTGGTAGCAAAGTACAATGAGCAGTTCTTC
TRBV29-1	TRBJ2-5	TRBD2	.	CSVAQPPGLEETQYF	TGCAGCGTTGCCCAACCTCCGGGACTAGAAGAGACCCAGTACTTC
TRBV29-1	TRBJ1-4	TRBD1	.	CSVGTTGGVGEKLFF	TGCAGCGTTGGAACGACAGGGGGGGTAGGGGAAAAACTGTTTTTT
TRBV7-8	TRBJ2-5	TRBD2	.	CASNYQLAGGLETQYF	TGTGCCAGCAATTACCAACTAGCGGGGGGGCTAGAGACCCAGTACTTC
TRBV27	TRBJ2-5	TRBD1	.	CASSLGQGNRETQYF	TGTGCCAGCAGTTTGGGACAGGGGAATCGAGAGACCCAGTACTTC